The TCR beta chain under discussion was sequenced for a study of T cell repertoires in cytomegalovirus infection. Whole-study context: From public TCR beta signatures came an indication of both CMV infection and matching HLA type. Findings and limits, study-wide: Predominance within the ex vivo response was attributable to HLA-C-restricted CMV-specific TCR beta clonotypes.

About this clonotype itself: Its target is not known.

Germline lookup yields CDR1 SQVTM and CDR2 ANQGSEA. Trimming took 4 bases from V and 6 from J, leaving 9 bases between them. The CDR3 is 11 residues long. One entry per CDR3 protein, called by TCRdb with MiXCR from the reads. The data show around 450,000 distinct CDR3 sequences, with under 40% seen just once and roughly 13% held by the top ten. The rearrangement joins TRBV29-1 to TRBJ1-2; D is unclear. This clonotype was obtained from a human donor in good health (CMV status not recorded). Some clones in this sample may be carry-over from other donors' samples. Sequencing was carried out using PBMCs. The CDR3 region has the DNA TGCAGCGTTGGTGGGAGAGATGGCTACACCTTC. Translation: CSVGGRDGYTF.